These T cell receptor beta chains were read from a single sample in a study of regulatory T cells in long-lasting Graves disease. TCRdb fed the multiplex PCR reads into MiXCR, producing one record per CDR3 protein. The sample has some 370,000 distinct CDR3 sequences; roughly 20% are singletons. Sequenced material: peripheral blood mononuclear cells (PBMCs), taken when the disease was refractory, from a patient treated with antithyroid drugs. Receptors originate from a female donor with Graves disease. Each CDR3 is given with its conserved first and last residue. A D gene is named only where the DNA matches it firmly. Some rows mark clone size as missing; the rest say once, few, many or name a class of expanded clone.

>TRBV6-1|many|TRBJ2-5|13|-
TGTGCCAGCAGGTCAGGTCCCGGGGAGACCCAGTACTTC
CASRSGPGETQYF
>TRBV7-9|many|TRBJ1-1|13|-
TGTGCCAGCAGTTTAGCCCTGAACACTGAAGCTTTCTTT
CASSLALNTEAFF
>TRBV3-1|-|TRBJ2-5|15|-
TGTGCCAGCAGCCCATTTACAGGGATGGGGGAGACCCAGTACTTC
CASSPFTGMGETQYF
>TRBV7-3|many|TRBJ2-7|15|TRBD2
TGTGCCAGCAGCTTAAACGCGGGAGCGGTACACGAGCAGTACTTC
CASSLNAGAVHEQYF
>TRBV29-1|many|TRBJ2-7|12|-
TGCAGCGTTTCGGAAAATGCCTACGAGCAGTACTTC
CSVSENAYEQYF
>TRBV25-1|many|TRBJ2-7|16|-
TGTGCCAGCACGTTGGCCGGAGGGGGGAAATCCTACGAGCAGTACTTC
CASTLAGGGKSYEQYF
>TRBV30|once|TRBJ2-4|13|-
TGTGCCTGCGGACCTGGGGCCAAAAACACTCAGTACTTC
CACGPGAKNTQYF
>TRBV6-2/TRBV6-3|many|TRBJ1-5|16|-
TGTGCCAGCAGTTACTCAGAGGGTGTGGGCAATCAGCCCCAGCATTTT
CASSYSEGVGNQPQHF
>TRBV28|few|TRBJ2-7|11|-
TGTGCCAGCAGTCTACTGACGGGGCAGTACTTC
CASSLLTGQYF
>TRBV19|-|TRBJ2-4|14|-
TGTGCCAGTAGTAGTGAGGGGGTAAGGAGCATTCAGTACTTC
CASSSEGVRSIQYF
>TRBV18|-|TRBJ2-5|16|TRBD2
TGTGCCAGCTCACCACTACGCGGGAGTATAAAGGAGACCCAGTACTTC
CASSPLRGSIKETQYF
>TRBV3-1|-|TRBJ2-5|16|TRBD2
TGTGCCAGCCGACAGTTAGCGGGAGGGCCACCGGAGACCCAGTACTTC
CASRQLAGGPPETQYF
>TRBV11-2|many|TRBJ2-7|15|TRBD2
TGTGCCAGCAGCCCCCGGGGGGGTAGTTCCTACGAGCAGTACTTC
CASSPRGGSSYEQYF
>TRBV3-1|-|TRBJ2-2|15|TRBD2
TGTGCCAGCAGTCGGACTAGCGTTAACACCGGGGAGCTGTTTTTT
CASSRTSVNTGELFF
>TRBV7-9|-|TRBJ2-7|15|-
TGTGCCAGCAGCGCACAGGAGAATGGGATTTACGAGCAGTACTTC
CASSAQENGIYEQYF
>TRBV18|many|TRBJ2-7|14|-
TGTGCCAGCTCACGGGACACGACTAATCCGGAGCAGTACTTC
CASSRDTTNPEQYF